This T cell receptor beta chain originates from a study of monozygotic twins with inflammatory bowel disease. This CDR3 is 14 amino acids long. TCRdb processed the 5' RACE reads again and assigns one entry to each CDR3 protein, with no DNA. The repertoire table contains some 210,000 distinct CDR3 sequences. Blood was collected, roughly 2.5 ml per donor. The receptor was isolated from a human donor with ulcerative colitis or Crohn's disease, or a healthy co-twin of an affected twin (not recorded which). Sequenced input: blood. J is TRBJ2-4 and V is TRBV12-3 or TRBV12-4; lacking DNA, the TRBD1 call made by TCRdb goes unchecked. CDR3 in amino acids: CASSLFQGTNIQYF.